This record looks at one T cell receptor (beta chain) sequence and its context. These data belong to a study of blood T cell repertoires in COVID-19. Study background: Sites in the United States, Italy and Spain provided acute and convalescent COVID-19 samples. T cells, B-cell-depleted T cells, or PBMCs supplied cDNA or gDNA.

The V end lost 2 bases, the J end lost 5 bases, and 9 bases lay between the germline ends. CDR3 length: 13 amino acids. CDR1 and CDR2 from the germline V gene are MNHEY and SVGAGI. Per the original methods: Reference gene primer amplification gave estimated nucleated cell counts. Only in-frame clones appear in the TCRdb table, and some are missing; sequencing was by immunoSEQ multiplex PCR. That table gives V, J and clone size, and the DNA gave D and trimming. This sample yields more than 45,000 clones, of which about 85% are seen a single time; approximately 9.2% belongs to the top ten. This TCR derives from a woman in her 70s with active COVID-19. The specimen sequenced was peripheral blood. The rearrangement joins TRBV6-5 to TRBJ1-1; possible D gene TRBD1, 6 bases. In DNA, the CDR3 is TGTGCCAGCAGTTACCAGGGGCGGACTGAAGCTTTCTTT. This translates into CASSYQGRTEAFF.